Listed here is a single T cell receptor beta chain. Its matching antigen is unknown. Generated by immunoSEQ multiplex PCR, the TCRdb table keeps only in-frame clones and is missing some. The sample yields tens of thousands of clones, nearly 90% seen once. The data were obtained in a study of PD-1 blockade in classical Hodgkin lymphoma. Study conclusions and caveats: Newly diagnosed patients were reported to start with lower TCR diversity than healthy donors.

This CDR3 is built from 17 residues. Germline CDR1 MDHEN, CDR2 SYDVKM. Deletions cut 6 bases from V and 4 bases from J, with 24 bases between. Time point defined: cycle 4 day 1 (C4D1), after less than 7 weeks of nivolumab. Brentuximab vedotin exposure varied among the patients, all of whom had relapsed after autologous stem cell transplantation. The clonotype was recovered from a human donor with classical Hodgkin lymphoma. This sequence joins TRBV28 and TRBJ1-1; D is ambiguous. Sequencing was performed on peripheral blood mononuclear cells (PBMCs), taken before the fourth cycle of nivolumab. This CDR3 reads CASSKLGRTTFGTEAFF. DNA for the CDR3: TGTGCCAGCAGCAAACTCGGACGTACTACTTTTGGCACTGAAGCTTTCTTT.